These 18 T cell receptor beta chains were all obtained from the same sample, sequenced in a study of technical replicates of blood from a handful of donors. TCRdb's table, derived via immunoSEQ multiplex PCR, lists solely in-frame clones and lacks some. The sample holds nearly 95,000 clones, almost 97% seen once. Sequencing was done on a sample of T cells isolated from PBMCs. Receptors were obtained from a human donor in good health.

V gene TRBV29-1 combines with J gene TRBJ1-1; D remains unclear. Germline-derived CDR1 and CDR2 are SQVTM and ANQGSEA. The CDR3 spans 11 residues. The ends were cut back, 5 bases at V and 7 bases at J, with 11 bases in the middle. CDR3: CSVFVQYEAFF. DNA of the CDR3: TGCAGCGTTTTCGTCCAGTATGAAGCTTTCTTT.

The chain employs TRBV6-5 and TRBJ2-7; D gene uncertain. Trimming left V 6 bases short and J 0 bases short, with 12 bases between. The CDR3 sequence is 14 residues long. Germline lookup yields CDR1 MNHEY and CDR2 SVGAGI. CDR3: CASSLVSPSYEQYF. For the CDR3, the DNA is TGTGCCAGCAGCCTAGTATCCCCCTCCTACGAGCAGTACTTC.

Here the CDR3 DNA reads TGTGCCAGTAGTATGGGACTAGCGGGGAACGAGCAGTACTTC. It encodes CASSMGLAGNEQYF. The chain combines TRBV19 with TRBJ2-7; TRBD2 matches at 13 bases. CDR3 length equals 14 residues. The trim removed 3 bases at V and 5 bases at J, leaving 1 base unmatched. Germline CDR1 reads LNHDA; CDR2 reads SQIVND (reference sequence).

The chain employs TRBV7-8 and TRBJ2-5; D perhaps matches TRBD2 (5 bases). Germline V gives CDR1 SGHVS, CDR2 FQNEAQ. The CDR3 consists of 12 residues. Trimming stripped 6 bases from V and 5 bases from J, with 10 bases between. For the CDR3, the DNA is TGTGCCAGCAGTCGGGAATTTGAGACCCAGTACTTC. Translation gives CASSREFETQYF.

CDR3 residues: CASSQESRTGVFF. CDR3 DNA sequence: TGTGCCAGCAGCCAAGAATCTAGGACAGGGGTGTTCTTT. The chain joins TRBV4-2 to TRBJ1-1, with TRBD1 matching 9 bases. Germline V CDR1 and CDR2: LGHNA, YNFKEQ. CDR3 length: 13 amino acids. With 0 bases clipped from V and 14 bases from J, the junction kept 7 bases outside the gene matches.

This clone was observed once. The CDR3 coding sequence is TGTGCCAGCTCACCCCGGGACAGGGATTCCACAGATACGCAGTATTTT. It encodes CASSPRDRDSTDTQYF. This chain connects TRBV18 to TRBJ2-3, with 9 bases matching TRBD1. V trimming: 3 bases; J trimming: 2 bases; junction bases outside the gene matches: 6. CDR3 length: 16 residues. The germline CDR1 and CDR2 sequences are KGHSH and LQKENI.

This sequence joins TRBV10-1 and TRBJ2-1; D is perhaps TRBD2 (6 bases). The CDR3 runs 14 residues. The V and J ends lost 4 bases and 2 bases respectively, with 9 bases between them. The germline V gene encodes CDR1 WNHNN and CDR2 SYGVQD (reference sequence). CDR3 in DNA: TGCGCCAGCAGTGGGGGGGACCCCTACAATGAGCAGTTCTTC. Amino acid sequence: CASSGGDPYNEQFF.

The chain combines TRBV5-1 with TRBJ1-3; D call uncertain. V lost 3 bases and J lost 1, with 5 bases in between. The CDR3 has 13 amino acids. Germline assignment: CDR1 SGHRS and CDR2 YFSETQ. The CDR3 reads CASSSSSGNTIYF. CDR3 in DNA: TGCGCCAGCAGCTCTTCTTCTGGAAACACCATATATTTT.

This clone was picked up a small number of times. The chain couples TRBV6-6 to TRBJ1-2, with D possibly matching TRBD1 (5 bases). The CDR3 consists of 14 residues. V was clipped by 4 bases and J by 2 bases, with 11 bases between them. CDR1 MNHNY and CDR2 SVGAGI come from the germline V gene (reference sequence). For the CDR3, the DNA is TGTGCCAGCAGTTTGGCAGGGCGGAACTATGGCTACACCTTC. This codes for CASSLAGRNYGYTF.

J is TRBJ2-1 and V is TRBV9, with 7 bases lining up with TRBD2. In germline, CDR1 is SGDLS, CDR2 YYNGEE. The CDR3 has 12 residues. V shed 3 bases and J 12 bases; nucleotides not matched to a gene: 6. Here the CDR3 reads CASSAGLDAQFF. CDR3 coding DNA: TGTGCCAGCAGCGCCGGACTAGACGCGCAGTTCTTC.

The chain couples TRBV2 to TRBJ2-1, with D perhaps TRBD1 (6 bases). Trimming left V 7 bases short and J 4 bases short, with 11 bases between. Germline V gene data show CDR1 as SNHLY and CDR2 as FYNNEI. The CDR3 loop spans 13 amino acids. CDR3 sequence reads: CASTRTEYNEQFF. As DNA, the CDR3 is TGTGCCAGCACTAGGACAGAGTACAATGAGCAGTTCTTC.

Note on this clone: At one boundary the junction diverges from the germline segment, which might be a read error. The rearrangement links TRBV27 to TRBJ1-5; D perhaps matches TRBD1 (6 bases). Germline CDR1 reads MNHEY; CDR2 reads SMNVEV (reference sequence). This CDR3 has 17 amino acids. The CDR3 loop reads CASRLSGAIGLGQPQHF. In DNA, the CDR3 is TGTGCCAGCAGGTTATCAGGGGCAATAGGGTTGGGTCAGCCCCAGCATTTT.

This chain joins TRBV13 and TRBJ2-5, with TRBD2 identical over 9 bases. J was trimmed by 5 bases and V by 1 base; bases with no gene match: 5. The length of the CDR3 is 15 residues. Germline V lookup: CDR1 PRHDT, CDR2 FYEKMQ (reference sequence). The CDR3 coding sequence is TGTGCCAGCAGCTTAGATGGACTAGCGATGGAGACCCAGTACTTC. Encoded protein: CASSLDGLAMETQYF.

This chain connects TRBV27 to TRBJ2-7; D remains unclear. The CDR3 is 14 amino acids. Trimming stripped 3 bases from V and 1 base from J, with 10 bases between. CDR1 MNHEY and CDR2 SMNVEV come from the germline V gene (reference sequence). The CDR3 loop is CASSFGKRSYEQYF. CDR3 DNA: TGTGCCAGCAGTTTTGGTAAGAGGTCCTACGAGCAGTACTTC.

V and J are TRBV6-5 and TRBJ2-2; no reliable D call. Trimming took 2 bases from V and 5 from J, leaving 15 bases between them. Germline V gene sequence: CDR1 MNHEY, CDR2 SVGAGI. The CDR3 runs 16 residues. CDR3 region: CASSYTLSGPTGELFF. In nucleotides, the CDR3 is TGTGCCAGCAGTTACACCCTTTCGGGTCCGACCGGGGAGCTGTTTTTT.

This clone appeared once. The rearrangement uses TRBV11-2 and TRBJ1-1; D gene ambiguous. The CDR3 covers 13 residues. Looked up from germline, CDR1 is SGHAT and CDR2 is FQNNGV. With 1 base removed from V and 6 bases from J, the gap between germline ends came to 9 bases. The CDR3 DNA sequence: TGTGCCAGCAGCTTAGTCACAGTTTCTGAAGCTTTCTTT. As protein: CASSLVTVSEAFF. The entire variable domain, with the rest obtained from reference TRBV11-2 and TRBJ1-1, is as follows: EAGVAQSPRYKIIEKRQSVAFWCNPISGHATLYWYQQILGQGPKLLIQFQNNGVVDDSQLPKDRFSAERLKGVDSTLKIQPAKLEDSAVYLCASSLVTVSEAFFGQGTRLTVV.

The rearrangement joins TRBV11-3 to TRBJ2-3, with 9 bases identical to TRBD2. The CDR3 is 15 amino acids. Germline loops: CDR1 SGHNT, CDR2 YENEEA. Germline trimming cut 5 bases from V and 6 bases from J; bases unmatched to any gene: 9. CDR3 DNA sequence: TGTGCCAGCAGCCCCACTAGCGGGTTTCAGGATACGCAGTATTTT. Translation: CASSPTSGFQDTQYF. Filled out from reference TRBV11-3 and TRBJ2-3, the complete variable domain reads EAGVVQSPRYKIIEKKQPVAFWCNPISGHNTLYWYLQNLGQGPELLIRYENEEAVDDSQLPKDRFSAERLKGVDSTLKIQPAELGDSAVYLCASSPTSGFQDTQYFGPGTRLTVL.

The gene calls are TRBV5-4 and TRBJ2-1; TRBD1 matches 9 bases. In germline, CDR1 is SGHNT, CDR2 YYREEE (reference sequence). With 4 bases clipped from V and 6 bases from J, the junction kept 5 bases outside the gene matches. The CDR3 contains 14 residues. In DNA form, the CDR3 reads TGTGCCAGCAGCAGAGGGACAGGGAGCAATGAGCAGTTCTTC. Residues: CASSRGTGSNEQFF.